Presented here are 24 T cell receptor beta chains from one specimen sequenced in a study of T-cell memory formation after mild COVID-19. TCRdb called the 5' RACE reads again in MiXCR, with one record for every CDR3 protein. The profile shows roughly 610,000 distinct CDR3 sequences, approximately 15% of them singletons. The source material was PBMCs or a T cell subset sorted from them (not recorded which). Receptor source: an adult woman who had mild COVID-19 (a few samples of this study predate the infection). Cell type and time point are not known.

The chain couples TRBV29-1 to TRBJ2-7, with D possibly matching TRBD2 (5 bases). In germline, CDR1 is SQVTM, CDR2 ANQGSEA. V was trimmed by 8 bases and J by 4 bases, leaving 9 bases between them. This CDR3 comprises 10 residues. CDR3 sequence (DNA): TGCAGCTCCCGCGGGTACGAGCAGTACTTC. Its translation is CSSRGYEQYF.

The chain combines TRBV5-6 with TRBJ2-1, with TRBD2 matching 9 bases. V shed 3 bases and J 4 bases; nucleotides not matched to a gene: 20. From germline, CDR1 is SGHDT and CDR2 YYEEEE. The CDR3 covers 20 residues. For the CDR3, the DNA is TGTGCCAGCAGCTCCCTGGCGATGGTGGGTAGCGGGGGAAAATACAATGAGCAGTTCTTC. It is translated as CASSSLAMVGSGGKYNEQFF.

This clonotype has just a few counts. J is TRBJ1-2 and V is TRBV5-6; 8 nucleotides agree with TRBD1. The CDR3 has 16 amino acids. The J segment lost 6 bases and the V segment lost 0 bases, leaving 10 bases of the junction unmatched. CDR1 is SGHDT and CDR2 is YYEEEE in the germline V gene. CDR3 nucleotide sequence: TGTGCCAGCAGCTTGGTCGGCGATTACAGGGGGGATGGCTACACCTTC. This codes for CASSLVGDYRGDGYTF.

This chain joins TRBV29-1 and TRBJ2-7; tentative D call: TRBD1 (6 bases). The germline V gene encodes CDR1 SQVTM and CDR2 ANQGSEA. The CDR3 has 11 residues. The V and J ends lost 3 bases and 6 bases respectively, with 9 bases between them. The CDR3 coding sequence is TGCAGCGTTGACGACAGGATCGAGCAGTACTTC. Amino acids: CSVDDRIEQYF.

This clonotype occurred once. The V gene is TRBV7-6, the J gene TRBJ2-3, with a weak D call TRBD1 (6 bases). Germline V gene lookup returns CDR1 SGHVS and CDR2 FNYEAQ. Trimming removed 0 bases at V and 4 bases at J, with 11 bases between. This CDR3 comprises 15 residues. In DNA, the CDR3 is TGTGCCAGCAGCTTAGCGCCAGGGGTCCCAGATACGCAGTATTTT. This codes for CASSLAPGVPDTQYF.

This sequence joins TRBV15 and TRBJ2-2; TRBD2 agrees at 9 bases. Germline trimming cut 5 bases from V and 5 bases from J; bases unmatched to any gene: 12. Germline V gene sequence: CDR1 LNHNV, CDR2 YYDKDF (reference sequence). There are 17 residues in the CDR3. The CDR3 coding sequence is TGTGCCACCAGCCCCGAGCGGGCGGGAGGGGTAACCGGGGAGCTGTTTTTT. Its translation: CATSPERAGGVTGELFF.

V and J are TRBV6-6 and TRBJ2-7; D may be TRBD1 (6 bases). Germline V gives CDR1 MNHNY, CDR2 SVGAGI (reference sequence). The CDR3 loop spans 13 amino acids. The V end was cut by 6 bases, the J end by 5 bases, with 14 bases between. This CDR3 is CASSSGTPDEQYF. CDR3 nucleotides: TGTGCCAGCAGCTCCGGGACACCCGACGAGCAGTACTTC.

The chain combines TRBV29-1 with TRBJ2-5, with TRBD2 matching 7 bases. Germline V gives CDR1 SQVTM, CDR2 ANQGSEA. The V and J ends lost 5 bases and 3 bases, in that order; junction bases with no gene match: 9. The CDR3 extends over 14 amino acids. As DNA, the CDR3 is TGCAGCGTTTCTATAGCGGGCCCGAAAGAGACCCAGTACTTC. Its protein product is CSVSIAGPKETQYF.

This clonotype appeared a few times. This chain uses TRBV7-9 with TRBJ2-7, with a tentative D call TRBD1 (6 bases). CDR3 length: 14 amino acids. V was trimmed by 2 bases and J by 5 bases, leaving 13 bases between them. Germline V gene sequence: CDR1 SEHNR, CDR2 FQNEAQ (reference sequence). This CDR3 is CASSLLQGSDEQYF. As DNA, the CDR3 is TGTGCCAGCAGCTTACTCCAGGGGTCCGACGAGCAGTACTTC.

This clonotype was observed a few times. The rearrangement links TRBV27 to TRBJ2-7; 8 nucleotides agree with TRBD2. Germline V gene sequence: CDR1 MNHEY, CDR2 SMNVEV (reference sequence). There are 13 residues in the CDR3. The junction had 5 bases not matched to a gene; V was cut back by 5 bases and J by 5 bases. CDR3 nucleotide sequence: TGTGCCAGCAGTACCAGCGGGAGACACGAGCAGTACTTC. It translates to CASSTSGRHEQYF.

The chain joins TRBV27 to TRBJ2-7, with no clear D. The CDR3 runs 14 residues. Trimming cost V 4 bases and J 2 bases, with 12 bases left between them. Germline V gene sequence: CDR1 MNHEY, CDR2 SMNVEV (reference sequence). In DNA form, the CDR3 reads TGTGCCAGCAGTTCCTCGACGGCGACCTACGAGCAGTACTTC. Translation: CASSSSTATYEQYF.

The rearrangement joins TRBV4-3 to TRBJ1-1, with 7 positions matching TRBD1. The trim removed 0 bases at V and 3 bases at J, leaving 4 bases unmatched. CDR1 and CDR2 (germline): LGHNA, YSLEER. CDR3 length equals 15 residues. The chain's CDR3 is CASSQEADRDTEAFF. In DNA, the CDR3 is TGCGCCAGCAGCCAAGAAGCCGACAGGGACACTGAAGCTTTCTTT.

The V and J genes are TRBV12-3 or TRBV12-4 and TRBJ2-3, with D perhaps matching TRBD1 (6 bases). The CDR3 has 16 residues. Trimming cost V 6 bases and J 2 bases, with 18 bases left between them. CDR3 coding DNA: TGTGCCAGCAGCCAACCCGGCCAGGGGTTCACAGATACGCAGTATTTT. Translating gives CASSQPGQGFTDTQYF.

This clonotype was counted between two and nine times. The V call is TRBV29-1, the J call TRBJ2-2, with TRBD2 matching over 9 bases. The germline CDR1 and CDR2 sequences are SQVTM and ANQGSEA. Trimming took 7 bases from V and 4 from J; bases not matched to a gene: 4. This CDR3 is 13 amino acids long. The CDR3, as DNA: TGCAGCGGGGGCGGGGGGGCCACCGGGGAGCTGTTTTTT. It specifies CSGGGGATGELFF.

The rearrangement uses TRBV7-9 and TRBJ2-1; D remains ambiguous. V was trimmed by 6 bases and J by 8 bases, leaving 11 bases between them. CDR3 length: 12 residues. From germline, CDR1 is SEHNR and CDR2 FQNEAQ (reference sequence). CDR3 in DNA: TGTGCCAGCAGAACTCGAGTCTATGAGCAGTTCTTC. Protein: CASRTRVYEQFF.

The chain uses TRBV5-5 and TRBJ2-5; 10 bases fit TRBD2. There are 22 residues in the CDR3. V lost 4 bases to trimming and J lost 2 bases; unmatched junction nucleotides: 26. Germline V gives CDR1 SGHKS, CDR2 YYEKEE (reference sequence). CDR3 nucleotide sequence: TGTGCCAGCAGCCCCTATGGACTAGCGGTGGCGGGACCATCGTGGTGGCAAGAGACCCAGTACTTC. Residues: CASSPYGLAVAGPSWWQETQYF.

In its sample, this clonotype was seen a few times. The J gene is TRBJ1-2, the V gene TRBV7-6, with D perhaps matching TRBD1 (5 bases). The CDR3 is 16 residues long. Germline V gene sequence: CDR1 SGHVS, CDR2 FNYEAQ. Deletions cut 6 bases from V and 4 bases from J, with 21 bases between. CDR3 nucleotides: TGTGCCAGCAGTCGTTTCACAGGAGCCACTACCTATGGCTACACCTTC. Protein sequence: CASSRFTGATTYGYTF.

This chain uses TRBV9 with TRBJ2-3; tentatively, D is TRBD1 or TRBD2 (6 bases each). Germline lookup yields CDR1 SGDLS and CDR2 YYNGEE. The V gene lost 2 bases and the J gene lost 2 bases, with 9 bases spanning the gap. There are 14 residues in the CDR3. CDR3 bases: TGTGCCAGCAGCGTGGGGGGCTACACAGATACGCAGTATTTT. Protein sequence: CASSVGGYTDTQYF.

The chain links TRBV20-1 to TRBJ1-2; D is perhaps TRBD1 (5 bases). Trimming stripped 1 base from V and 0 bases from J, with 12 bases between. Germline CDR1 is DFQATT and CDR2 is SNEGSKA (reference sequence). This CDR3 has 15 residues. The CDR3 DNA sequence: TGCAGTGCTAGAGGCGGGGGGTACCCTAACTATGGCTACACCTTC. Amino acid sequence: CSARGGGYPNYGYTF.

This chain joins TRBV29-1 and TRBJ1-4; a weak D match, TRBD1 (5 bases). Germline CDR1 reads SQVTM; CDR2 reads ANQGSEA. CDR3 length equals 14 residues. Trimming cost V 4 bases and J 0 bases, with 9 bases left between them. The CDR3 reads CSVGGTATNEKLFF. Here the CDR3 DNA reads TGCAGCGTTGGAGGGACTGCAACTAATGAAAAACTGTTTTTT. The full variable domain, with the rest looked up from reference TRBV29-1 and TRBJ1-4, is SAVISQKPSRDICQRGTSLTIQCQVDSQVTMMFWYRQQPGQSLTLIATANQGSEATYESGFVIDKFPISRPNLTFSTLTVSNMSPEDSSIYLCSVGGTATNEKLFFGSGTQLSVL.

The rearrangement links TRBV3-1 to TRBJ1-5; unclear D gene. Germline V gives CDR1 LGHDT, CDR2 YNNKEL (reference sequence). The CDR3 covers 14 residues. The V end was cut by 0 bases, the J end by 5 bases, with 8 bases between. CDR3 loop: CASSQDRTYQPQHF. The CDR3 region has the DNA TGTGCCAGCAGCCAAGACAGGACCTATCAGCCCCAGCATTTT.

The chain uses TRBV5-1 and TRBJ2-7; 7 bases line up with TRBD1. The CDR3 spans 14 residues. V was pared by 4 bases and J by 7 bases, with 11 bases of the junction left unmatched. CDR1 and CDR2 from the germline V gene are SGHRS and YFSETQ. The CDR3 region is CASSPRQGGEEQYF. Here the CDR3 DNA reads TGCGCCAGCAGCCCGCGACAGGGTGGCGAAGAGCAGTACTTC.

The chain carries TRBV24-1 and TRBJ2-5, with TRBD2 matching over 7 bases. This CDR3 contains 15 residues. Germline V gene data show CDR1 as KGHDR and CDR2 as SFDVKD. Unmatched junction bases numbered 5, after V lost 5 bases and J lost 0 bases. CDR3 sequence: CATSGALADQETQYF. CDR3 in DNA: TGTGCCACCAGTGGTGCGCTAGCGGACCAAGAGACCCAGTACTTC.

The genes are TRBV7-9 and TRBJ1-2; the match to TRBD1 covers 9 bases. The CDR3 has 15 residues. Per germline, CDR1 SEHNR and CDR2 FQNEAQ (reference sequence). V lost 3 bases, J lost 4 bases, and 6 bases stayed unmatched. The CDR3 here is CASSLGQGGGYGYTF. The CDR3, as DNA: TGTGCCAGCAGCTTGGGACAGGGAGGAGGCTATGGCTACACCTTC.